These 24 T cell receptor beta chains share one sample of origin, sequenced in a study of Graves' ophthalmopathy and Graves' hyperthyroidism. TCR beta CDR3 regions were amplified from RNA transcripts. RT-PCR was first run with HTBI primers, then multiplex PCR in a second round. TCRdb fed the multiplex PCR reads into MiXCR, producing one record per CDR3 protein. Among 200,000 to 250,000 distinct CDR3 sequences listed, about a fifth were seen once. Material: peripheral blood. These receptors all stem from a woman aged 50 to 60 with Graves' ophthalmopathy.

The rearrangement joins TRBV28 to TRBJ1-1; D is perhaps TRBD1 (6 bases). In germline, CDR1 is MDHEN, CDR2 SYDVKM. CDR3 size: 13 residues. The V end was cut by 9 bases, the J end by 4 bases, with 15 bases between. As DNA, the CDR3 is TGTGCCAGTACAATAACAGGGCGCACTGAAGCTTTCTTT. Its protein product is CASTITGRTEAFF.

This clonotype was observed at least ten times. V gene TRBV12-3 or TRBV12-4 combines with J gene TRBJ1-2, with D uncertain. The CDR3 contains 13 residues. Trimming removed 2 bases at V and 2 bases at J, with 6 bases between. The CDR3 loop is CASSLSGNYGYTF. CDR3 bases: TGTGCCAGCAGTTTATCCGGGAACTATGGCTACACCTTC.

The chain joins TRBV20-1 to TRBJ1-1; perhaps TRBD1 as D (6 bases). Germline loops: CDR1 DFQATT, CDR2 SNEGSKA (reference sequence). This CDR3 spans 14 amino acids. V gave up 5 bases and J gave up 6 bases, with 19 bases separating them. The CDR3 coding sequence is TGCAGTGCTCGTCTGGGGGGCCGGGGGGCTGAAGCTTTCTTT. Its translation is CSARLGGRGAEAFF.

This clonotype appeared a few times. V usage is TRBV11-2 and J usage is TRBJ2-3, with a possible D match to TRBD2 (5 bases). The CDR3 is 13 residues long. V was trimmed by 6 bases and J by 2 bases, leaving 9 bases between them. Germline V lookup: CDR1 SGHAT, CDR2 FQNNGV. This CDR3 is CASRKLDTDTQYF. Written as DNA, the CDR3 is TGTGCCAGCAGAAAACTAGACACAGATACGCAGTATTTT.

This clonotype was counted ten times or more. The V call is TRBV30, the J call TRBJ2-7; unclear D gene. This CDR3 spans 13 amino acids. V was pared by 8 bases and J by 6 bases, with 20 bases between. Germline CDR1 reads GTSNPN; CDR2 reads SVGIG (reference sequence). CDR3 sequence (DNA): TGTGCCCATAAAGGGCCTAACCTACGCGAGCAGTACTTC. This translates into CAHKGPNLREQYF.

This clonotype was picked up one time. The rearrangement joins TRBV28 to TRBJ1-1; no definite D call. CDR3 size: 14 residues. The germline V gene has CDR1 MDHEN and CDR2 SYDVKM. V was trimmed by 1 base and J by 1 base, leaving 7 bases between them. The CDR3, as DNA: TGTGCCAGCAGTTTATTTAGGGAGAACACTGAAGCTTTCTTT. Its protein product is CASSLFRENTEAFF. Together with reference TRBV28 and TRBJ1-1, the CDR3 gives the full variable domain: DVKVTQSSRYLVKRTGEKVFLECVQDMDHENMFWYRQDPGLGLRLIYFSYDVKMKEKGDIPEGYSVSREKKERFSLILESASTNQTSMYLCASSLFRENTEAFFGQGTRLTVV.

This clonotype was detected many times. The rearrangement joins TRBV20-1 to TRBJ2-2; tentative D call: TRBD2 (5 bases). Trimming left V 7 bases short and J 5 bases short, with 17 bases between. This CDR3 is 14 amino acids long. Germline V lookup: CDR1 DFQATT, CDR2 SNEGSKA (reference sequence). CDR3 region: CSVHKDGVTGELFF. DNA for the CDR3: TGCAGTGTTCATAAAGACGGGGTTACCGGGGAGCTGTTTTTT.

The CDR3 sequence: CASTRAGRWEGANVLTF. CDR3 bases: TGTGCCAGCACTCGGGCAGGGCGGTGGGAAGGGGCCAACGTCCTGACTTTC. The rearrangement links TRBV28 to TRBJ2-6, with D possibly matching TRBD1 (5 bases). This CDR3 spans 17 amino acids. V was pared by 7 bases and J by 4 bases, with 20 bases between. Germline CDR1 and CDR2: MDHEN and SYDVKM.

This clonotype was seen ten or more times. The chain links TRBV30 to TRBJ1-2, with 9 bases identical to TRBD1. Looked up from germline, CDR1 is GTSNPN and CDR2 is SVGIG (reference sequence). With V trimmed by 0 bases and J by 4 bases, 9 bases remained unmatched. CDR3 size: 16 residues. Here the CDR3 DNA reads TGTGCCTGGAGTGTAACAACAGGGGGCGTAGGCTATGGCTACACCTTC. Encoded protein: CAWSVTTGGVGYGYTF. The full variable domain, in which reference TRBV30 and TRBJ1-2 provide the parts outside the CDR3, is SQTIHQWPATLVQPVGSPLSLECTVEGTSNPNLYWYRQAAGRGLQLLFYSVGIGQISSEVPQNLSASRPQDRQFILSSKKLLLSDSGFYLCAWSVTTGGVGYGYTFGSGTRLTVV.

This clonotype was observed at least ten times. In nucleotides, the CDR3 is TGTGCCACCGGAAGTAAGACTGAAGCTTTCTTT. Its protein is CATGSKTEAFF. The chain recombines TRBV24-1 with TRBJ1-1; no reliable D call. This CDR3 is built from 11 residues. Looked up from germline, CDR1 is KGHDR and CDR2 is SFDVKD. V gave up 9 bases and J gave up 5 bases, with 9 bases separating them.

At least ten counts were recorded for this clonotype. This chain joins TRBV5-1 and TRBJ1-1; TRBD1 agrees at 7 bases. Looked up from germline, CDR1 is SGHRS and CDR2 is YFSETQ. This CDR3 region has 14 residues. V shed 3 bases, J shed 5 bases, and the junction held 7 bases outside the gene matches. In DNA form, the CDR3 reads TGCGCCAGCAGCTCTACGACAGGGATTACTGAAGCTTTCTTT. Amino acids: CASSSTTGITEAFF.

This clonotype has at least ten counts. The rearrangement links TRBV19 to TRBJ1-6, with 8 nucleotides matching TRBD1. CDR3 length: 15 residues. The V segment lost 6 bases and the J segment 12 bases; nucleotides outside the gene matches: 13. CDR1 is LNHDA and CDR2 is SQIVND in the germline V gene (reference sequence). The CDR3 spells CASRHPWTGSEPLHF. CDR3 nucleotide sequence: TGTGCCAGTAGACACCCCTGGACAGGGTCTGAACCCCTCCACTTT.

The sample holds many counts of this clonotype. The V gene is TRBV20-1, the J gene TRBJ1-2; unclear D gene. From germline, CDR1 is DFQATT and CDR2 SNEGSKA (reference sequence). V was cut by 0 bases and J by 2 bases, with 10 bases left in between. CDR3 length: 14 amino acids. This CDR3 reads CSARDTKENYGYTF. CDR3 in DNA: TGCAGTGCTAGAGATACAAAGGAAAACTATGGCTACACCTTC.

This clonotype was seen more than once but under ten times. The chain couples TRBV12-3 or TRBV12-4 to TRBJ1-2, with 7 bases lining up with TRBD1. V was clipped by 7 bases and J by 7 bases; unmatched bases: 15. The CDR3 is made up of 15 amino acids. CDR3 bases: TGTGCCAGCACCTCAGGGGGAGGGAAGGGATCTGGCTACACCTTC. Protein sequence: CASTSGGGKGSGYTF.

This sequence joins TRBV6-1 and TRBJ2-7; 9 bases map to TRBD2. The CDR3 consists of 14 residues. CDR1 is MNHNS and CDR2 is SASEGT in the germline V gene. V lost 7 bases to trimming and J lost 3 bases; unmatched junction nucleotides: 7. The CDR3 region is CASIAGGLNYEQYF. In DNA form, the CDR3 reads TGTGCCAGCATCGCGGGGGGGCTGAACTACGAGCAGTACTTC.

In this sample, this clonotype turned up many times. The chain employs TRBV5-1 and TRBJ2-7, with 13 bases identical to TRBD2. In germline, CDR1 is SGHRS, CDR2 YFSETQ. The CDR3 loop spans 16 amino acids. The V gene end was trimmed by 4 bases and the J gene end by 12 bases; junction bases not matched to a gene: 16. CDR3 coding DNA: TGCGCCAGCAGCATCGGGACTAGCGGGGACGCAACGCCGGGGTACTTC. Protein product: CASSIGTSGDATPGYF.

The V call is TRBV11-2, the J call TRBJ2-5; TRBD2 aligns across 14 bases. V dropped 4 bases and J dropped 4; count of bases not matched to a gene: 8. The CDR3 length is 17 residues. The germline V gene encodes CDR1 SGHAT and CDR2 FQNNGV. CDR3 residues: CASSSPGLAGDGETQYF. The CDR3 nucleotides read TGTGCCAGCAGCTCCCCGGGACTAGCGGGAGATGGAGAGACCCAGTACTTC.

This clonotype was seen at least ten times. The chain links TRBV9 to TRBJ1-5, with D possibly matching TRBD1 (5 bases). The germline CDR1 and CDR2 sequences are SGDLS and YYNGEE. CDR3 length: 15 amino acids. Deletions cut 6 bases from V and 4 bases from J, with 17 bases between. The CDR3 nucleotides are TGTGCCAGCAAGGCCAGGGAAGGTAATAATCAGCCCCAGCATTTT. The encoded protein is CASKAREGNNQPQHF.

This clonotype showed up many times. J is TRBJ1-2 and V is TRBV20-1, with 8 bases identical to TRBD1. The V gene's germline CDR1 is DFQATT and CDR2 SNEGSKA (reference sequence). The CDR3 is 17 amino acids. V dropped 5 bases and J dropped 8; count of bases not matched to a gene: 22. CDR3 residues: CSAFSGTGTGGSWGYTF. CDR3 DNA: TGCAGTGCTTTTTCCGGAACCGGGACAGGAGGGTCTTGGGGCTACACCTTC.

This clonotype was recorded a few times. The CDR3 DNA reads as TGTGCCAGCAGTTCGCCTTATCTCGGAGGCGAGCAGTACTTC. Its protein product is CASSSPYLGGEQYF. This chain links TRBV6-5 with TRBJ2-7, with D maybe TRBD2 (5 bases). The CDR3 has 14 residues. V was pared by 4 bases and J by 6 bases, with 16 bases between. Germline-derived CDR1 and CDR2 are MNHEY and SVGAGI.

This clonotype came up many times. The chain combines TRBV11-2 with TRBJ2-7; 7 nucleotides align to TRBD1. Germline lookup yields CDR1 SGHAT and CDR2 FQNNGV. This CDR3 region has 15 residues. Unmatched junction bases numbered 4, after V lost 0 bases and J lost 2 bases. CDR3 nucleotide sequence: TGTGCCAGCAGCTTAGAACCGGGACAGACCTACGAGCAGTACTTC. Its translation: CASSLEPGQTYEQYF.

The chain links TRBV20-1 to TRBJ2-7; 8 positions match TRBD2. The CDR3 sequence is 13 residues long. The V segment lost 3 bases and the J segment 4 bases; nucleotides outside the gene matches: 5. Germline loops: CDR1 DFQATT, CDR2 SNEGSKA (reference sequence). The CDR3: CSASSAGDYEQYF. As DNA, the CDR3 is TGCAGTGCTAGTTCAGCGGGAGATTACGAGCAGTACTTC.

Many counts were recorded for this clonotype. V and J are TRBV11-2 and TRBJ2-2; 9 bases agree with TRBD2. The V gene's germline CDR1 is SGHAT and CDR2 FQNNGV. V dropped 5 bases and J dropped 1; count of bases not matched to a gene: 5. The CDR3 sequence is 16 residues long. The CDR3 DNA is TGTGCCAGCAGCCCCAAGACTAGCGGGAACACCGGGGAGCTGTTTTTT. This gives the protein CASSPKTSGNTGELFF.

This clonotype was seen a few times. This rearrangement joins TRBV3-1 to TRBJ1-2; TRBD1 might be the D (6 bases). V lost 0 bases and J lost 6, with 17 bases in between. The CDR3 totals 16 residues. Germline CDR1 and CDR2: LGHDT and YNNKEL (reference sequence). CDR3 DNA: TGTGCCAGCAGCCAAGAGAGGGGCAGGGGCCTTAATGGCTACACCTTC. This sequence encodes CASSQERGRGLNGYTF.